A selection of T cell receptor beta chains follows, all from one sample in a study of persistence of HIV-infected CD4 T cells. These TCRs' antigens remain unknown. Profiling relied on immunoSEQ multiplex PCR, and the TCRdb table lists in-frame clones only, not all of them. The table records around 40,000 clones, 70% to 90% of them present only once. The input for sequencing was CD4+ T cells sorted from PBMCs after roughly 18-hour stimulation, taken from a patient who received antiretroviral therapy. The receptor set was obtained from an adult man with HIV who was CMV-seropositive. Each CDR3 is given without its conserved first and last residue.

V gene	J gene	CDR3 protein
TRBV7-2	TRBJ2-2	ASSPQRDRGTGELF
TRBV27	TRBJ1-2	ASSLYDRGRGNYGYT
TRBV6-1	TRBJ2-1	ASSDFRQNEQF
TRBV7-8	TRBJ1-5	ASSPRGGTEYNQPQH
TRBV19	TRBJ2-1	ASKGARYNEQF
TRBV6-4	TRBJ2-1	ASSEVAGGQSYNEQF
TRBV19	TRBJ1-4	ASSGQASTNEKLF
TRBV7-2	TRBJ1-5	ASSPMGGIANQPQH
TRBV5-1	TRBJ1-3	ASSRTGSASGNTIY
TRBV10-3	TRBJ2-2	AISERSPTGELF
TRBV7-2	TRBJ1-5	ASSLAGQTNQPQH
TRBV25-1	TRBJ1-2	ASTGTGSGYT
TRBV6-5	TRBJ1-1	ASSYSILGNTEAF
TRBV6-1	TRBJ1-2	ASSEQTGDGYT
TRBV7-9	TRBJ1-1	ASTPGQEHTEAF
TRBV24-1	TRBJ2-7	ATSETSNYEQY
TRBV24-1	TRBJ2-6	ATSAHGGLTGANVLT
TRBV6-1	TRBJ2-1	ASSPQGAVYEQF
TRBV5-8	TRBJ1-6	ASSLSVPTHSPLH
TRBV6-5	TRBJ1-6	ASSYSRGDGNSPLH
TRBV7-2	TRBJ1-4	ASSPSSGTNEKLF
TRBV6-5	TRBJ2-3	ASSPGTSGEVRQY
TRBV29-1	TRBJ1-1	SVFKGRNTEAF
TRBV19	TRBJ1-2	ASSHRQPRNYGYT
TRBV27	TRBJ2-7	ASNQDRGDAYEQY
TRBV20-1	TRBJ2-1	AGTEFNEQF
TRBV28	TRBJ1-2	ASSSGQGNYYGYT